This passage covers 13 T cell receptor beta chains from one sample sequenced in a study of Ad26.COV2.S vaccination and SARS-CoV-2 variants (dated by TCRdb to about 2021). The treatment or condition tag for this specimen amounts to: some 20 received Ad26.COV2.S at low or high dose, single or two shots; about 5 received placebo; per-sample allocation not given. For vaccine and placebo recipients, repertoires were sequenced using samples collected on day 63 after the first injection. Library creation used the immunoSEQ multiplex PCR assay. Drawn from immuneACCESS, this table holds only the in-frame rearrangements with V and J called that TCRdb kept. Clones are partly lost; checked studies trace under half to an unresolved V gene and leave the rest unexplained. The sample table holds roughly 390,000 clones, of which approximately 91% were seen once. 3% to 3.5% of the sample is in the top ten clones.

The starting material was peripheral blood, obtained in a trial of Ad26.COV2.S vaccine versus placebo. These receptors originate from a person aged 18 to 65 who received the Ad26.COV2.S COVID-19 vaccine or a placebo.

The chain recombines TRBV5-6 with TRBJ2-7; the D is unclear. The CDR3 totals 15 residues. From germline, CDR1 is SGHDT and CDR2 YYEEEE. Trimming took off 4 bases at V and 0 bases at J, with 14 bases between the two ends. The CDR3 nucleotides read TGTGCCAGCAGCGACTTGGCAGGTTCCTCCTACGAGCAGTACTTC. It specifies CASSDLAGSSYEQYF.

V usage is TRBV5-1 and J usage is TRBJ2-2, with D possibly being TRBD1 or TRBD2 (5 bases each). The germline V gene has CDR1 SGHRS and CDR2 YFSETQ. The CDR3 is 15 amino acids. V lost 1 base, J lost 3 bases, and 10 bases lay in between. The chain's CDR3 is CASSLTLGDTGELFF. As DNA, the CDR3 is TGCGCCAGCAGCTTGACACTAGGGGACACCGGGGAGCTGTTTTTT.

The chain is built from TRBV25-1 and TRBJ1-2; 8 bases align to TRBD1. The V gene's germline CDR1 is MGHDK and CDR2 SYGVNS. This CDR3 has 12 amino acids. The V segment lost 4 bases and the J segment 9 bases; nucleotides outside the gene matches: 4. CDR3: CASSGQGASYTF. CDR3 DNA sequence: TGTGCCAGCAGTGGGCAGGGGGCGAGCTACACCTTC.

CDR3 protein: CASSSRVGDTEAFF. The CDR3 nucleotides are TGTGCCAGCAGCTCCAGGGTGGGGGACACTGAAGCTTTCTTT. J is TRBJ1-1 and V is TRBV7-2; tentatively, D is TRBD1 (5 bases). V was cut by 4 bases and J by 3 bases, with 12 bases left in between. There are 14 residues in the CDR3. Per germline, CDR1 SGHTA and CDR2 FQGNSA.

The J gene is TRBJ2-5, the V gene TRBV29-1; 8 positions match TRBD2. Germline values: CDR1 SQVTM, CDR2 ANQGSEA. J lost 5 bases, V lost 6 bases, and 8 bases had no gene match. This CDR3 has 13 amino acids. The CDR3 region is CSVLPGLVETQYF. In DNA, the CDR3 is TGCAGCGTACTCCCGGGACTAGTGGAGACCCAGTACTTC.

For this clone: Within the sample, other DNA sequences also encode this same CDR3. The J gene is TRBJ1-1, the V gene TRBV2, with unresolved D. The germline V gene encodes CDR1 SNHLY and CDR2 FYNNEI. This CDR3 region has 10 residues. V lost 6 bases to trimming and J lost 5 bases, with 4 bases between them. The CDR3, as DNA: TGTGCCAGCAGAGGGACTGAAGCTTTCTTT. Translated, it gives CASRGTEAFF.

The gene calls are TRBV11-2 and TRBJ1-2, with 9 positions matching TRBD1. The CDR3 loop spans 14 amino acids. Germline-derived CDR1 and CDR2 are SGHAT and FQNNGV. After removal of 4 bases from V and 4 bases from J, the junction contained 4 bases not matched to a gene. Here the CDR3 DNA reads TGTGCCAGCAGCTCCTCGACAGGGGGCTATGGCTACACCTTC. Its protein is CASSSSTGGYGYTF.

The V gene is TRBV18, the J gene TRBJ2-7; the D gene is possibly TRBD1 (6 bases). Germline V CDR1 and CDR2: KGHSH, LQKENI. V was shortened by 10 bases and J by 3 bases, with 19 bases between the two germline ends. This CDR3 region has 14 residues. CDR3 protein: CATLPTGRGYEQYF. The CDR3 coding sequence is TGTGCCACCTTGCCGACAGGACGGGGCTACGAGCAGTACTTC.

The chain is built from TRBV19 and TRBJ1-5; tentatively, D is TRBD1 (6 bases). The ends were cut back, 3 bases at V and 7 bases at J, with 13 bases in the middle. Germline CDR1 LNHDA, CDR2 SQIVND (reference sequence). The CDR3 sequence is 14 residues long. The chain's CDR3 is CASSMRSGEQPQHF. Here the CDR3 DNA reads TGTGCCAGTAGTATGAGATCAGGGGAGCAGCCCCAGCATTTT.

V gene TRBV12-5 combines with J gene TRBJ2-7, with 9 positions matching TRBD1. The V gene end was trimmed by 0 bases and the J gene end by 5 bases; junction bases not matched to a gene: 8. This CDR3 spans 16 amino acids. The V gene's germline CDR1 is LGHNT and CDR2 FRNRAP. The CDR3: CASGLVVGTGIHEQYF. The CDR3, as DNA: TGTGCTAGTGGTTTGGTAGTTGGGACAGGGATTCACGAGCAGTACTTC.

The J gene is TRBJ1-2, the V gene TRBV6-5; D remains ambiguous. Trimming stripped 5 bases from V and 2 bases from J, with 6 bases between. The germline gives CDR1 MNHEY, CDR2 SVGAGI. CDR3 size: 12 residues. CDR3 DNA: TGTGCCAGCAGTCTCCTAAACTATGGCTACACCTTC. Translation: CASSLLNYGYTF.

The rearrangement links TRBV6-1 to TRBJ2-2; 11 nucleotides agree with TRBD1. This CDR3 is built from 16 residues. Germline V gene data show CDR1 as MNHNS and CDR2 as SASEGT. V shed 3 bases and J 7 bases; nucleotides not matched to a gene: 7. CDR3 protein: CASSDPGQGANGELFF. Here the CDR3 DNA reads TGTGCCAGCAGTGATCCCGGACAGGGGGCGAACGGGGAGCTGTTTTTT.

This chain uses TRBV16 with TRBJ1-2; a weak D match, TRBD1 (5 bases). Germline loops: CDR1 KGHSY, CDR2 FQNENV. Between the trimmed V and J ends, which lost 4 bases and 4 bases, there was a span of 13 bases. The CDR3 extends over 14 amino acids. DNA of the CDR3: TGTGCCAGCAGCCCTACAGGTCAGGGCTATGGCTACACCTTC. Translating it yields CASSPTGQGYGYTF. Drawing the rest from reference TRBV16 and TRBJ1-2, the complete variable domain is GEEVAQTPKHLVRGEGQKAKLYCAPIKGHSYVFWYQQVLKNEFKFLISFQNENVFDETGMPKERFSAKCLPNSPCSLEIQATKLEDSAVYFCASSPTGQGYGYTFGSGTRLTVV.